This is a list of T cell receptor beta chains from one sample in a study of T-cell reconstitution after alpha-beta-depleted transplantation in children. TCRdb fed the PCR reads into MiXCR, producing one record per CDR3 protein. Of 200,000 or so distinct CDR3 sequences listed, about 6% are singletons. The material sequenced was PBMCs, taken before TCRalphabeta/CD19-depleted stem cell transplant. The receptors come from a girl in the first two years of life with combined immunodeficiency, due to receive a stem cell transplant. Both conserved end residues are part of each CDR3. Fields, in order: D gene, J gene, CDR3 length, V gene, clone size, CDR3 DNA, CDR3 protein. D genes are given only for firm matches. For some rows the clone size is stated as once, few or many, or as a class when expanded; others skip it.

NA | TRBJ2-1 | 14 | TRBV5-1 | many | TGCGCCAGCAGCTTGGGGGGCAGTAACAATGAGCAGTTCTTC | CASSLGGSNNEQFF
TRBD1 | TRBJ2-5 | 15 | TRBV7-2 | few | TGTGCCAGCAGCCCCTCCGGGACAGGGGGGGAAACCCAGTACTTC | CASSPSGTGGETQYF
TRBD2 | TRBJ2-4 | 18 | TRBV7-6 | many | TGTGCCAGCAGCTTCTTATCTGGACTAGCAGTAGCCAAAAACATTCAGTACTTC | CASSFLSGLAVAKNIQYF
TRBD2 | TRBJ2-2 | 16 | TRBV20-1 | many | TGCAGTGCCAATGGCAGGGCTAGCGGGAACACCGGGGAGCTGTTTTTT | CSANGRASGNTGELFF
TRBD2 | TRBJ2-7 | 17 | TRBV28 | many | TGTGCCAGCAGTTTAACTAGCGGGCCTCATTACCTTTACGAGCAGTACTTC | CASSLTSGPHYLYEQYF
NA | TRBJ2-7 | 15 | TRBV20-1 | many | TGCAGCGCCGCGGGTTGGGCCGCTATGGTAGTCGAGCAGTACTTC | CSAAGWAAMVVEQYF
TRBD1 | TRBJ1-2 | 14 | TRBV12-3/TRBV12-4 | many | TGTGCCAGCAGTTTTGAACCAGGGGGCTATGGCTACACCTTC | CASSFEPGGYGYTF
NA | TRBJ1-5 | 17 | TRBV5-5 | NA | TGTGCCAGCAGCGGATCTGATGGGCGGTATAGCAATCAGCCCCAGCATTTT | CASSGSDGRYSNQPQHF
NA | TRBJ2-5 | 14 | TRBV7-9 | many | TGTGCCAGCAGTTTGGGGGTCAGCCCAGAGACCCAGTACTTC | CASSLGVSPETQYF
NA | TRBJ2-6 | 16 | TRBV14 | many | TGTGCCAGCAGCCAAGTCCTATACTCTGGGGCCAACGTCCTGACTTTC | CASSQVLYSGANVLTF
TRBD2 | TRBJ2-2 | 15 | TRBV11-2 | NA | TGTGCCAGCAGAGGGCCTAGCGGGGTCCCCGGGGAGCTGTTTTTT | CASRGPSGVPGELFF
TRBD1 | TRBJ2-1 | 15 | TRBV27 | NA | TGTGCCACCCGGCCCTACAGGGGGAGTGACAATGAGCAGTTCTTC | CATRPYRGSDNEQFF
NA | TRBJ2-7 | 14 | TRBV5-6 | many | TGTGCCAGCAGCCATGGACCCCCAGGATACGAGCAGTACTTC | CASSHGPPGYEQYF
TRBD1 | TRBJ1-5 | 17 | TRBV7-6 | NA | TGTGCCAGCAGCCTGTCACCCGGGACAGAATCTTATCAGCCCCAGCATTTT | CASSLSPGTESYQPQHF
NA | TRBJ2-1 | 18 | TRBV28 | many | TGTGCCAGCAGTCACTCCTTAACTAACGGGCCACGTCATCCAGAGCAGTTCTTC | CASSHSLTNGPRHPEQFF
TRBD1 | TRBJ2-7 | 12 | TRBV29-1 | many | TGCAGCGTCCAGGGGGCGGCCTACGAGCAGTACTTC | CSVQGAAYEQYF
NA | TRBJ2-2 | 12 | TRBV9 | many | TGTGCCAGCAGCTCCCAAACCGGGGAGCTGTTTTTT | CASSSQTGELFF
NA | TRBJ2-1 | 16 | TRBV27 | many | TGTGCCAGCAGTTTAGCTGGAGGGGACGGCTACAATGAGCAGTTCTTC | CASSLAGGDGYNEQFF
NA | TRBJ2-3 | 12 | TRBV20-1 | many | TGCAGTGCTAGATACCCTGAGAATACGCAGTATTTT | CSARYPENTQYF
TRBD1 | TRBJ1-6 | 14 | TRBV30 | few | TGTGCCTGGAATATCCGAGGGGGCAATTCACCCCTCCACTTT | CAWNIRGGNSPLHF
NA | TRBJ2-7 | 11 | TRBV28 | many | TGTGCCATCTCAGGTTCCTACGAGCAGTACTTC | CAISGSYEQYF
TRBD2 | TRBJ2-7 | 12 | TRBV20-1 | many | TGCAGTGCCTCCCGGGGGGGCTACGAGCAGTACTTC | CSASRGGYEQYF
TRBD2 | TRBJ2-1 | 15 | TRBV25-1 | few | TGTGCCAGCAGTGAACTAGCGGACATCTACAATGAGCAGTTCTTC | CASSELADIYNEQFF
NA | TRBJ1-1 | 13 | TRBV12-3/TRBV12-4 | many | TGTGCCAGCAGTTTCGGAGTGGGTACTGAAGCTTTCTTT | CASSFGVGTEAFF
NA | TRBJ1-5 | 14 | TRBV5-5 | many | TGTGCCAGCAGCCCTCTCCCCGCTAGTCAGCCCCAGCATTTT | CASSPLPASQPQHF
NA | TRBJ2-1 | 11 | TRBV12-3/TRBV12-4 | many | TGTGCCAGCAGGACCGGGACAGAGCAGTTCTTC | CASRTGTEQFF
NA | TRBJ2-3 | 14 | TRBV7-2 | many | TGTGCCAGCAGCTCCGGGGAAGGCACAGATACGCAGTATTTT | CASSSGEGTDTQYF
NA | TRBJ2-7 | 14 | TRBV5-1 | many | TGCGCCAGCAGCTTGGTCGGACAGGGAGGGTCGTCGTACTTC | CASSLVGQGGSSYF
NA | TRBJ1-1 | 13 | TRBV7-9 | few | TGTGCCAGCAGCCCAGTAGGGGGAACTGAAGCTTTCTTT | CASSPVGGTEAFF
NA | TRBJ2-1 | 12 | TRBV21-1 | many | TGTGCCAGCAGCAAAGGCGGGAATGAGCAGTTCTTC | CASSKGGNEQFF
NA | TRBJ2-2 | 15 | TRBV10-3 | many | TGTGCCATCATGGGCGGCGAGGCGAACACCGGGGAGCTGTTTTTT | CAIMGGEANTGELFF
TRBD1 | TRBJ2-2 | 16 | TRBV18 | many | TGTGCCAGCTCACCACCCCCCGGGGACAGCACCGGGGAGCTGTTTTTT | CASSPPPGDSTGELFF
TRBD2 | TRBJ2-3 | 17 | TRBV15 | NA | TGTGCCACCAGCAGAGATCTAAGCGGGGGTAGCACAGATACGCAGTATTTT | CATSRDLSGGSTDTQYF
TRBD2 | TRBJ2-1 | 15 | TRBV20-1 | many | TGCAGTGCTAGTCTACTAGCGGGGGGGCACGATGAGCAGTTCTTC | CSASLLAGGHDEQFF
NA | TRBJ2-3 | 18 | TRBV6-1 | many | TGTGCCAGCAGTCCACCAAGGGGGGAGTTTTCGGACACAGATACGCAGTATTTT | CASSPPRGEFSDTDTQYF
NA | TRBJ2-3 | 13 | TRBV29-1 | many | TGCAGCGTTGAACTCATGAGCACAGATACGCAGTATTTT | CSVELMSTDTQYF
NA | TRBJ2-1 | 14 | TRBV18 | many | TGTGCCAGCTCACCTGCGATTCTAAGCAATGAGCAGTTCTTC | CASSPAILSNEQFF
TRBD1 | TRBJ1-4 | 15 | TRBV11-2 | many | TGTGCCAGCAGCCCCCTGGGACAGTCGGGCGAAAAACTGTTTTTT | CASSPLGQSGEKLFF
TRBD2 | TRBJ2-5 | 15 | TRBV12-3/TRBV12-4 | many | TGTGCCAGCAGTTTCTCTCGGGAGGGCCAAGAGACCCAGTACTTC | CASSFSREGQETQYF
NA | TRBJ2-1 | 12 | TRBV5-1 | many | TGCGCCAGCAGCTTGGCGGGAGCTGAGCAGTTCTTC | CASSLAGAEQFF
TRBD1 | TRBJ2-2 | 18 | TRBV7-8 | many | TGTGCCAGCAGAAATAAGTTCCGACAGGGGAAGAACACCGGGGAGCTGTTTTTT | CASRNKFRQGKNTGELFF
NA | TRBJ1-1 | 13 | TRBV12-3/TRBV12-4 | few | TGTGCCAGCAGCCTGCCGGGGGGCACTGAAGCTTTCTTT | CASSLPGGTEAFF
NA | TRBJ2-5 | 14 | TRBV12-3/TRBV12-4 | many | TGTGCCAGCAACCACGGTGGGCCACAAGAGACCCAGTACTTC | CASNHGGPQETQYF
TRBD1 | TRBJ2-7 | 13 | TRBV20-1 | many | TGCAGTGCTCTCCGGGACAGTTCCTACGAGCAGTACTTC | CSALRDSSYEQYF
NA | TRBJ2-7 | 13 | TRBV7-2 | many | TGTGCCAGCAGCTTAGGAGGGCAATACGAGCAGTACTTC | CASSLGGQYEQYF